This TCR beta chain was recorded in a study of early T cells in non-severe SARS-CoV-2 infection. Study outcomes and limitations: Comparison of clonotypes with VDJdb favored anti-spike CD8 responses while missing private and CD4 specificities.

The CDR3 sequence is 20 residues long. This clonotype has at least ten counts. Its antigen is undetermined. Unique molecular identifiers tagged individual cDNA molecules. TCRdb passed the 5' RACE reads through MiXCR, listing each CDR3 protein once. The sample consists of about 60,000 distinct CDR3 sequences, around 5.6% of them appearing once. Specimen: whole blood. The rearrangement uses TRBV3-2 and TRBJ2-7; TRBD1 is the table's D call and was not checked against the DNA. TRBV3-2 is noted as a pseudogene. This TCR derives from an adult who was a healthcare worker with PCR-confirmed SARS-CoV-2 infection or an uninfected control (not recorded which). CDR3 sequence: CASSPDSFSLFFPRVVEQYF. In DNA form, the CDR3 reads TGTGCCAGCAGCCCGGACAGTTTTTCCCTTTTTTTCCCCCGCGTTGTAGAGCAGTACTTC.